This T cell receptor beta chain originates from a study of T-cell reconstitution after alpha-beta-depleted transplantation in children. Per the germline V gene, CDR1 is MNHEY and CDR2 is SVGAGI. The CDR3 extends over 17 amino acids. The J segment lost 1 base and the V segment lost 3 bases, leaving 10 bases of the junction unmatched. With respect to this clonotype: The antigen is unknown.

Preparation of the TCRbeta library used unique molecular identifiers. TCRdb reprocessed the PCR reads via MiXCR and lists one record per CDR3 protein. The sample contains 440,000 or so distinct CDR3 sequences, approximately 42% of which appear only once. General study findings and limits: Newly produced T cells mostly accounted for T-cell counts and diversity one year post-transplant. Expanded graft clones numbering several hundred reportedly gave rise to alpha-beta T cells about two months after transplant.

The clonotype originates from a girl aged 2-9 years with aplastic anemia, due to receive a stem cell transplant. The chain is built from TRBV6-5 and TRBJ1-1; 8 nucleotides match TRBD1. Sequenced here: PBMCs, sampled before TCRalphabeta/CD19-depleted stem cell transplant. CDR3: CASSYYSRTGTNTEAFF. CDR3 DNA sequence: TGTGCCAGCAGTTATTATTCCCGGACAGGGACGAACACTGAAGCTTTCTTT.